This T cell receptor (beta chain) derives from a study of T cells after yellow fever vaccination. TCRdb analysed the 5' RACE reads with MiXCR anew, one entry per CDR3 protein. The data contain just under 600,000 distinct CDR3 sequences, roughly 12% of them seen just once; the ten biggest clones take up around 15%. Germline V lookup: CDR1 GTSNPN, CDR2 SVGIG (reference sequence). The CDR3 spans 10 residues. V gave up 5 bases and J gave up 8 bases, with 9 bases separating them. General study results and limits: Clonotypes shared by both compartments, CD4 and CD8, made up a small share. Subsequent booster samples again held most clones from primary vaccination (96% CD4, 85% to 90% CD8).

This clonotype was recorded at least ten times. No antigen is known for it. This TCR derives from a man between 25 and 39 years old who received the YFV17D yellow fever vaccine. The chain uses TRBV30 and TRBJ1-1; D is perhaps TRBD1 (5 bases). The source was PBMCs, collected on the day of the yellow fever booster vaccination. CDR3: CAWDRTEAFF. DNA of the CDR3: TGTGCCTGGGACAGAACCGAAGCTTTCTTT.